The source of this T cell receptor (beta chain) is a study of blood T cell repertoires in COVID-19. Study information: The United States, Italy and Spain were the sources of the acute and convalescent COVID-19 samples.

Methods used by the authors: How many nucleated cells were present was estimated from reference gene primer amplification. This table comes from immunoSEQ multiplex PCR, and its TCRdb copy is limited to in-frame clones, with some not included. The V and J calls and clone size were taken over from that table, and D and trimming were inferred from the DNA. This sample has about 180,000 clones, with roughly 77% found just once. In germline, CDR1 is SGDLS, CDR2 YYNGEE. V was clipped by 0 bases and J by 5 bases; unmatched bases: 4. This CDR3 spans 15 amino acids. The sequencing input was peripheral blood. The clonotype was recovered from a man between 65 and 79 years old with active or convalescent COVID-19. This chain joins TRBV9 and TRBJ2-2; 7 bases map to TRBD1. The CDR3 coding sequence is TGTGCCAGCAGCGTAGTAGGGGGCTGGACCGGGGAGCTGTTTTTT. This sequence encodes CASSVVGGWTGELFF.